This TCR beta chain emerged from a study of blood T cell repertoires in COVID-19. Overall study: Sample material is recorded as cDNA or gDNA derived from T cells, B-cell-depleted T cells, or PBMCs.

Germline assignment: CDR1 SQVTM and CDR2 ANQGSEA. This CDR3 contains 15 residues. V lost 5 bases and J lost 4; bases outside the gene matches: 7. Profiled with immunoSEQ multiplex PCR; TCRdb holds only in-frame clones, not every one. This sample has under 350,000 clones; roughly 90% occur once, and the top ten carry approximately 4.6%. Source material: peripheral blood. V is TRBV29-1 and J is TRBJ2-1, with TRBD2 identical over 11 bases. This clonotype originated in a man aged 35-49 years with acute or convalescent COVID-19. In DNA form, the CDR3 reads TGCAGCGTTCGACTAGCGGGGCAAGAATACAATGAGCAGTTCTTC. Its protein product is CSVRLAGQEYNEQFF.